The 5 T cell receptor beta chains below were found in one sample sequenced in a study of blood T cell repertoires in COVID-19 (dated by TCRdb to the early 2020s). The library was built by means of the immunoSEQ multiplex PCR assay. The source is immuneACCESS, and TCRdb retained only in-frame sequences with V and J called. Part of the clones is not carried over; for the studies checked, unresolved V genes explain less than half of this, and the remainder is unexplained. The sample table contains hundreds of thousands of clones; only one count was recorded for 80% to 90% of them. The ten largest account for around 1.1% of the sample. What was sequenced was PBMCs or T cells enriched from blood (not recorded which). The receptors originated from a young man who had recovered from COVID-19.

The chain has TRBV2 and TRBJ2-5; D unclear. The V gene's germline CDR1 is SNHLY and CDR2 FYNNEI. The germline V and J ends were trimmed by 5 bases and 1 base, with 11 bases remaining between them. CDR3 length: 14 amino acids. CDR3 in amino acids: CASSPLGVQETQYF. The CDR3 DNA reads as TGTGCCAGCAGTCCACTCGGAGTCCAAGAGACCCAGTACTTC.

The chain carries TRBV28 and TRBJ2-3, with 7 nucleotides matching TRBD1. Germline V gene lookup returns CDR1 MDHEN and CDR2 SYDVKM. V lost 4 bases and J lost 2; bases outside the gene matches: 9. CDR3 length: 16 residues. The CDR3 here is CASSSSGTEHTDTQYF. Written as DNA, the CDR3 is TGTGCCAGCAGTTCATCCGGGACAGAGCACACAGATACGCAGTATTTT.

J is TRBJ2-7 and V is TRBV28, with D tentatively TRBD2 (5 bases). The V end lost 4 bases, the J end lost 6 bases, and 16 bases lay between the germline ends. The CDR3 has 14 amino acids. Germline-derived CDR1 and CDR2 are MDHEN and SYDVKM. The CDR3 spells CASSWAGSAPEQYF. In DNA form, the CDR3 reads TGTGCCAGCAGTTGGGCGGGCAGTGCTCCCGAGCAGTACTTC.

The chain has TRBV5-4 and TRBJ2-2, with 8 bases lining up with TRBD1. This CDR3 is built from 19 residues. CDR1 is SGHNT and CDR2 is YYREEE in the germline V gene (reference sequence). Unmatched junction bases numbered 24, after V lost 7 bases and J lost 7 bases. The CDR3 coding sequence is TGTGCCAGCGGGCCGGGGTCGGGGAAGACAGGGGATTGGGGCGGGGAGCTGTTTTTT. It yields the protein CASGPGSGKTGDWGGELFF.

The rearrangement joins TRBV18 to TRBJ1-2, with 8 positions matching TRBD1. Germline CDR1 and CDR2: KGHSH and LQKENI. There are 14 residues in the CDR3. V trimming: 5 bases; J trimming: 12 bases; junction bases outside the gene matches: 14. The CDR3 protein is CASSEGQGEWLDTF. The DNA of the CDR3 is TGTGCCAGCTCAGAAGGACAGGGAGAATGGTTAGACACCTTC. The full variable domain, with the rest looked up from reference TRBV18 and TRBJ1-2, is NAGVMQNPRHLVRRRGQEARLRCSPMKGHSHVYWYRQLPEEGLKFMVYLQKENIIDESGMPKERFSAEFPKEGPSILRIQQVVRGDSAAYFCASSEGQGEWLDTFGSGTRLTVV.